The source of this T cell receptor beta chain is a study of patients and donors after allogeneic stem cell transplantation. The CDR3 sequence is 18 residues long. Germline assignment: CDR1 LNHDA and CDR2 SQIVND (reference sequence). V lost 5 bases and J 6 bases, leaving 25 bases between the germline ends. TCRdb redid the calling of the RT-PCR reads with MiXCR, one entry per CDR3 protein. The repertoire holds tens of thousands of distinct CDR3 sequences, with around 5% as singletons. This clonotype was counted many times. The receptor was derived from a human donor who was either an allogeneic HSCT recipient or a stem cell or donor lymphocyte infusion donor (not recorded which). It is not recorded whose cells these are; they may come from a transplant donor. Sequenced sample: blood, either unsorted or a sorted T cell fraction (not recorded which). V and J are TRBV19 and TRBJ2-2, with a possible D match to TRBD1 (7 bases). The CDR3 sequence is CASSPPGGRGLISGELFF. The CDR3 bases are TGTGCCAGTAGTCCGCCCGGGGGTAGGGGGCTTATCTCCGGGGAGCTGTTTTTT.